The present T cell receptor (beta chain) was sequenced within a study of blood T cell repertoires in COVID-19. For the study at large: PBMCs, B-cell-depleted T cells, or T cells provided the cDNA or gDNA that made up the material.

In the study's own analysis: Estimation of nucleated cell counts was performed using reference gene primer amplification. The assay was immunoSEQ multiplex PCR, and TCRdb's table has in-frame clones only and misses some. The D gene and trimming were derived from the DNA, and the V and J assignments and clone size from that table. The table records more than 65,000 clones, 82% of them present only once. The sequencing sample was made of peripheral blood. This TCR was sampled from a human donor in a cohort sampled during active COVID-19.

As DNA, the CDR3 is TGTGCCAGCAGTTTATTCGGCGGAGAAGAGACCCAGTACTTC. It yields the protein CASSLFGGEETQYF. This rearrangement joins TRBV27 to TRBJ2-5; the D is unclear. Trimming took off 1 base at V and 3 bases at J, with 9 bases between the two ends. Germline V lookup: CDR1 MNHEY, CDR2 SMNVEV (reference sequence). CDR3 length: 14 residues.